One and the same sample provided the 9 T cell receptor beta chains below, sequenced in a study of Ad26.COV2.S vaccination and SARS-CoV-2 variants (dated by TCRdb to 2020 to 2023). Libraries came from the immunoSEQ multiplex PCR assay. TCRdb mirrors the immuneACCESS table, restricted to in-frame sequences. Some clones are absent from its copies; in checked studies, under half trace to an unresolved V gene, and the reason for the others is unknown. Across this sample there are some 300,000 clones, with approximately 86% seen only once. About 2.1% of the sample rests with the top ten. According to the study, the label for this sample's treatment or condition signals: roughly 19 received Ad26.COV2.S at low or high dose, single or two shots; about five received placebo; per-sample allocation not given. Repertoires of vaccine and placebo recipients were sequenced from samples taken on day 63 after the first injection.

This specimen was peripheral blood, taken in a trial of Ad26.COV2.S vaccine versus placebo. These receptors originate from a person between 18 and 65 years old who received the Ad26.COV2.S COVID-19 vaccine or a placebo.

The chain is built from TRBV5-1 and TRBJ2-7; D may be TRBD2 (6 bases). The germline CDR1 and CDR2 sequences are SGHRS and YFSETQ. The germline V and J ends were trimmed by 4 bases and 3 bases, with 14 bases remaining between them. The CDR3 extends over 14 amino acids. CDR3 DNA: TGCGCCAGCAGCCCAGGGACTTCTATCTACGAGCAGTACTTC. Amino acids: CASSPGTSIYEQYF.

This rearrangement joins TRBV7-2 to TRBJ2-7; D perhaps matches TRBD1 (6 bases). CDR3 length equals 17 residues. CDR1 and CDR2 (germline): SGHTA, FQGNSA. V gave up 1 base and J gave up 2 bases, with 18 bases separating them. CDR3 residues: CASSLERGRRGAYEQYF. The CDR3 DNA reads TGTGCCAGCAGCTTAGAGCGCGGTCGCAGGGGCGCCTACGAGCAGTACTTC.

The chain uses TRBV28 and TRBJ1-6; 7 nucleotides agree with TRBD1. The CDR3 contains 16 residues. Germline lookup yields CDR1 MDHEN and CDR2 SYDVKM. Unmatched junction bases numbered 7, after V lost 8 bases and J lost 0 bases. This CDR3 reads CASALQGSSYNSPLHF. In DNA form, the CDR3 reads TGTGCCAGCGCCTTACAGGGGAGCTCCTATAATTCACCCCTCCACTTT. Combining the CDR3 with reference TRBV28 and TRBJ1-6 gives the whole variable domain DVKVTQSSRYLVKRTGEKVFLECVQDMDHENMFWYRQDPGLGLRLIYFSYDVKMKEKGDIPEGYSVSREKKERFSLILESASTNQTSMYLCASALQGSSYNSPLHFGNGTRLTVT.

This clone was picked up one time. J is TRBJ1-6 and V is TRBV30; D is unclear. This CDR3 region has 13 residues. Trimming took off 0 bases at V and 13 bases at J, with 13 bases between the two ends. Germline V gene lookup returns CDR1 GTSNPN and CDR2 SVGIG (reference sequence). CDR3 loop: CAWSVILAVPLHF. The CDR3 coding sequence is TGTGCCTGGAGTGTAATCCTCGCGGTGCCCCTCCACTTT. Combining the CDR3 with reference TRBV30 and TRBJ1-6 gives the whole variable domain SQTIHQWPATLVQPVGSPLSLECTVEGTSNPNLYWYRQAAGRGLQLLFYSVGIGQISSEVPQNLSASRPQDRQFILSSKKLLLSDSGFYLCAWSVILAVPLHFGNGTRLTVT.

The chain links TRBV6-7 to TRBJ1-1; D call uncertain. TRBV6-7 is an ORF; its function is uncertain. This CDR3 has 14 residues. V was trimmed by 0 bases and J by 6 bases, leaving 11 bases between them. As DNA, the CDR3 is TGTGCCAGCAGTTACTCTGGAGTAGGTGCTGAAGCTTTCTTT. Translated: CASSYSGVGAEAFF.

This clone turned up a few times. Other DNA variants within this sample encode the same CDR3. The chain carries TRBV29-1 and TRBJ1-2, with D perhaps TRBD1 (5 bases). Germline loops: CDR1 SQVTM, CDR2 ANQGSEA. Trimming cost V 4 bases and J 4 bases, with 16 bases left between them. The CDR3 sequence is 14 residues long. Here the CDR3 DNA reads TGCAGCGTTGGGGGTCCGGACGGGGGCTATGGCTACACCTTC. Translating gives CSVGGPDGGYGYTF. Full variable domain (missing parts from reference TRBV29-1 and TRBJ1-2): SAVISQKPSRDICQRGTSLTIQCQVDSQVTMMFWYRQQPGQSLTLIATANQGSEATYESGFVIDKFPISRPNLTFSTLTVSNMSPEDSSIYLCSVGGPDGGYGYTFGSGTRLTVV.

The chain has TRBV2 and TRBJ2-7, with D perhaps assigned TRBD1 or TRBD2 (5 bases each). Per the germline V gene, CDR1 is SNHLY and CDR2 is FYNNEI. Trimming took off 7 bases at V and 3 bases at J, with 19 bases between the two ends. The CDR3 consists of 15 residues. The CDR3 sequence: CASTRGPTSNYEQYF. The CDR3 nucleotides are TGTGCCAGCACCCGGGGACCTACCTCGAACTACGAGCAGTACTTC.

The chain carries TRBV5-1 and TRBJ2-1; 10 bases agree with TRBD1. This CDR3 is built from 14 residues. Germline V gene sequence: CDR1 SGHRS, CDR2 YFSETQ. Losses at the gene ends were 3 bases for V and 6 bases for J; bases not matched to a gene: 3. This chain's CDR3 is CASSYGTGVNEQFF. The CDR3, as DNA: TGCGCCAGCAGCTACGGGACAGGGGTCAATGAGCAGTTCTTC.

The chain joins TRBV5-8 to TRBJ1-6, with 10 bases that match TRBD1. CDR3 length: 12 residues. The trim removed 7 bases at V and 8 bases at J, leaving 0 bases unmatched. CDR1 is SGHTS, CDR2 YDEGEE, per germline. The CDR3 reads CASGTGDSPLHF. CDR3 bases: TGTGCCAGCGGGACAGGGGATTCACCCCTCCACTTT.